The sequence of this TCR beta chain was determined in a study of cytomegalovirus exposure and HLA in healthy donors. For the study at large: The same platform as the approximately 640 first-cohort repertoires was used for the 95 to 150 validation repertoires, a later analysis reported. Notes on the study in general: There were about 160 TCR beta chains listed as cytomegalovirus-associated.

As to this clone: Its antigen is unidentified.

Only in-frame clones appear in the TCRdb table, and some are missing; sequencing was by immunoSEQ multiplex PCR. The sample records roughly 60,000 clones, roughly 94% being singletons. Per germline, CDR1 MRHNA and CDR2 SNTAGT. J was trimmed by 5 bases and V by 8 bases; bases with no gene match: 8. The CDR3 runs to 14 residues. The V call is TRBV6-4, the J call TRBJ2-2; 7 bases map to TRBD1. The sequence derives from a young man in good health and CMV-seronegative. The specimen was PBMCs. This CDR3 reads CASGVTGETGELFF. The CDR3 nucleotides read TGTGCCAGCGGTGTCACAGGGGAGACCGGGGAGCTGTTTTTT.